This T cell receptor (beta chain) was found in a study of blood T cell repertoires in COVID-19. For the study at large: The United States, Italy and Spain provided the acute and convalescent COVID-19 samples. Nucleic acid was either cDNA or gDNA, and it came from T cells, B-cell-depleted T cells, or PBMCs.

In the source study's methods: Estimation of nucleated cell counts relied on the amplification of reference gene primers. The method was immunoSEQ multiplex PCR; TCRdb's version includes in-frame clones alone and lacks a portion of them. Clonal size and the V and J genes are those of that table, whereas D and trimming came from the DNA. The top ten clones hold about 9.6% of a sample with approximately 230,000 clones, roughly four fifths of them seen once. V was trimmed by 0 bases and J by 5 bases, leaving 8 bases between them. Per germline, CDR1 MNHEY and CDR2 SVGAGI. There are 15 residues in the CDR3. This clone was recorded a few times.

This clonotype was obtained from an elderly man with acute or convalescent COVID-19. Sequencing input: peripheral blood. The chain recombines TRBV6-5 with TRBJ1-6; D uncertain. CDR3 nucleotides: TGTGCCAGCAGTTACTCCGGTGGTAATAATTCACCCCTCCACTTT. It translates to CASSYSGGNNSPLHF.